This TCR beta chain is from a study of naive and memory T cell subsets. Broader study findings: Over 95% of naive TCR sequences appeared only once, unlike memory subsets.

Cells stained for CD3, CD4, CD8, CD45RA and CD27 were sorted into four subsets. Comments on this clonotype: The antigen is unknown.

Two oligonucleotides, mixed equimolar, formed the beta constant-region primer covering TRBC1 and TRBC2. MiXCR, applied by TCRdb to the UMI-ligation and nested PCR reads, yields one record per CDR3 protein. Among 70,000 to 95,000 distinct CDR3 sequences listed, around 6.5% were seen once. The TCR sequence derives from a human donor in good health. The sample taken for sequencing was central memory CD4+ T cells from blood.

CDR3 region: CASSLVGSVGNEQFF. DNA of the CDR3: TGTGCCAGCAGCTTAGTCGGATCCGTTGGCAATGAGCAGTTCTTC. The chain is built from TRBV7-2 and TRBJ2-1; D is unclear. Germline V lookup: CDR1 SGHTA, CDR2 FQGNSA. This CDR3 comprises 15 residues. V lost 1 base and J 6 bases, leaving 13 bases between the germline ends.